A selection of T cell receptor beta chains follows, all from one sample in a study of vaccination effects on CD4 cells after COVID-19. Assay used: immunoSEQ multiplex PCR; TCRdb lists only in-frame clones, some missing. This table holds about 66,000 clones, less than 85% found once. These TCRs are of unknown antigen specificity. The sample in question was CD4+ T cells from PBMCs cultured without peptide, obtained after COVID-19 vaccination. These receptors all come from a human donor who received a COVID-19 vaccine. Both conserved end residues are part of each CDR3. Rows may omit the clone size; those that give it use once, few, many or a size class.

TRBV6-1,TRBJ2-3,.,CASSERGTDTQYF
TRBV6-5,TRBJ2-1,.,CASSYSRGFWFF
TRBV2,TRBJ1-1,.,CASSESVNTEAFF
TRBV18,TRBJ1-2,.,CASSPPSASGRYTF
TRBV6-6,TRBJ1-3,.,CASSPQMGLTLGNTIYF
TRBV29-1,TRBJ1-2,once,CSVPDRGHSNGYTF
TRBV19,TRBJ1-2,.,CASSPKGGNYGYTF
TRBV6-6,TRBJ1-5,.,CASSYGESQPQHF
TRBV18,TRBJ1-5,.,CASSPGQGGRQPQHF
TRBV5-1,TRBJ1-1,.,CASSPGQNTEAFF
TRBV4-3,TRBJ2-1,.,CASSQKRGYNEQFF
TRBV7-9,TRBJ1-1,.,CASSSRGFTEAFF
TRBV5-1,TRBJ1-2,.,CASSILGGEFYGYTF
TRBV2,TRBJ1-5,.,CASTRGMENQPQHF
TRBV5-1,TRBJ1-2,few,CASSGVGQGAYGYTF
TRBV3-1/TRBV3-2,TRBJ1-1,few,CASSQREGGTEAFF